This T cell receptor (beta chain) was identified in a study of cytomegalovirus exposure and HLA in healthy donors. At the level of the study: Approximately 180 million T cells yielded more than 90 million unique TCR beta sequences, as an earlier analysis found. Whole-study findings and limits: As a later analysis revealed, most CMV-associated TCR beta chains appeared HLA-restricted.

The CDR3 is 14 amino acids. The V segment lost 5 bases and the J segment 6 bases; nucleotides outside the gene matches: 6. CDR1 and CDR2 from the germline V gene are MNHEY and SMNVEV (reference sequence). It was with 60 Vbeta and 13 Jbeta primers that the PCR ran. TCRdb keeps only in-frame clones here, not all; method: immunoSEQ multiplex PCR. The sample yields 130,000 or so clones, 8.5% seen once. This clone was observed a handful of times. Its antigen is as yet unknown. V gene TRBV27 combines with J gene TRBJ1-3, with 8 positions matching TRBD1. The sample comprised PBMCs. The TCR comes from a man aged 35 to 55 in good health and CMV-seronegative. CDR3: CASSRTGQVNTIYF. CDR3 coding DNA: TGTGCCAGCAGTCGGACAGGGCAAGTAAACACCATATATTTT.